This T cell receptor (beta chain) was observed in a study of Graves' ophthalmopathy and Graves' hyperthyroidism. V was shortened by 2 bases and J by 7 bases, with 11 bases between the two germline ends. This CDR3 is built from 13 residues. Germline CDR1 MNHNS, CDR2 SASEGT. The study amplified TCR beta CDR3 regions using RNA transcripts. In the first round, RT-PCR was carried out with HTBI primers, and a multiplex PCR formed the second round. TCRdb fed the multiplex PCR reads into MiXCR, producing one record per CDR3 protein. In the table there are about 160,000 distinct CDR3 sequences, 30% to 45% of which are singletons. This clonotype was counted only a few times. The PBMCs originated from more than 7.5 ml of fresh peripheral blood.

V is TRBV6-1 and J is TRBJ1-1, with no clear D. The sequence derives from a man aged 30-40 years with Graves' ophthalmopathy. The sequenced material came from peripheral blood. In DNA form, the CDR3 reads TGTGCCAGCAGTGAACAACTGGGGATTGAAGCTTTCTTT. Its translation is CASSEQLGIEAFF.